Listed below are T cell receptor beta chains from one sample, sequenced in a study of post-analysis software for immune sequencing data. MiXCR, run by TCRdb on the PCR reads, gives a single entry per CDR3 protein. Here the sample spans around 200,000 distinct CDR3 sequences, approximately 28% being singletons. The sequencing sample was made of blood. These receptors were taken from a girl aged 2-17 years with multiple sclerosis. The CDR3 runs from the conserved cysteine through the conserved F or W. D genes are given only for firm matches. Size is stated for part of the rows, as once, few or many counts, or as a class when the clone is expanded.

v_call	d_call	clone_size	j_call	cdr3_nt	cdr3_aa
TRBV5-4	-	-	TRBJ2-7	TGTGCCAGCAACTTGGTTAGCCAGGGTGGCGAGCAGTACTTC	CASNLVSQGGEQYF
TRBV29-1	-	-	TRBJ1-3	-	CSVEMGVGSGNTRYF
TRBV18	-	-	TRBJ1-2	TGTACCAGCTCACCGCCCGGCTATGGCTACACCTTC	CTSSPPGYGYTF
TRBV7-9	-	many	TRBJ2-3	TGTGCCAGCAGTCAAACAGATACGCAGTATTTT	CASSQTDTQYF
TRBV19	-	few	TRBJ1-1	TGTGCCAGTACCGTTTACACTGAAGCTTTCTTT	CASTVYTEAFF
TRBV5-1	TRBD1	-	TRBJ2-5	TGCGCCAGCAGCTTCCGACAGGGTTTTGGGGAAGAGACCCAGTACTTC	CASSFRQGFGEETQYF
TRBV5-1	-	once	TRBJ1-3	TGCGCCGGCAGCTTTAACCCCGGGGACTCTGGAAACACCATATATTTT	CAGSFNPGDSGNTIYF
TRBV7-2	-	many	TRBJ2-5	TGTGCCAGCAGCTTAGGGTTGGGAGAGACCCAGTACTTC	CASSLGLGETQYF
TRBV7-3	-	few	TRBJ1-6	TGTGCCAGCAGCCCCGGGACCGCTTTGGCGTCACCCCTCCACTTT	CASSPGTALASPLHF
TRBV6-4	-	once	TRBJ2-2	TGTGCCAGCAGTAAGACAGTTAACACCGGGGAGCTGTTTTTT	CASSKTVNTGELFF
TRBV5-1	TRBD1	few	TRBJ2-1	TGCGCCAGCAGCTTCCTACAGGGGCCGTCCCGCAATGAGCAGTTCTTC	CASSFLQGPSRNEQFF
TRBV15	-	many	TRBJ2-7	TGTGCCACCAGCAGAGATCGAAACCCCGGCTACGAGCAGTACTTC	CATSRDRNPGYEQYF
TRBV5-1	-	-	TRBJ2-1	TGCGCCAGCAGCTTGGAAGGGGCCTGGGAGCAGTTCTTC	CASSLEGAWEQFF
TRBV5-1	TRBD2	-	TRBJ2-7	TGCGCCAGCAGCTTTTTCGCTAGCGGGAGCTCCTACGAGCAGTACTTC	CASSFFASGSSYEQYF
TRBV12-3/TRBV12-4	-	many	TRBJ2-5	TGTGCCAGCAGTTTACATGGGGGCGGGGAGACCCAGTACTTC	CASSLHGGGETQYF
TRBV7-9	TRBD2	many	TRBJ2-1	TGTGCCAGCAGCTTAGTTGCGGGAGGGCCTCTAACCTACAATGAGCAGTTCTTC	CASSLVAGGPLTYNEQFF
TRBV7-9	-	-	TRBJ2-5	TGTGCCAGCAGCCTCAGCCGGGACTACCAAGAGACCCAGTACTTC	CASSLSRDYQETQYF
TRBV7-2	-	-	TRBJ2-1	TGTGCCAGCAGCCCAAGGGGGAGGGGTACCTACAATGGGCAGTTCTTC	CASSPRGRGTYNGQFF
TRBV3-1	-	-	TRBJ2-1	TGTGCCAGCAGCCCCCGAGGGAGGGGGTCCTACAATGAGCAGTTCTTC	CASSPRGRGSYNEQFF
TRBV5-1	TRBD1	few	TRBJ2-4	TGCGCCAGCTCCGAAGGGACAGGGGGCTTAGAGCAGTACTTC	CASSEGTGGLEQYF
TRBV20-1	-	-	TRBJ1-5	TGCAGTGCGCCAACGGTTGATAGCAATCAGCCCCAGCATTTT	CSAPTVDSNQPQHF
TRBV3-1	TRBD1	many	TRBJ2-7	TGTGCCAGCAGCCAAGCGGACAGGCATCCCTACGAGCAGTACTTC	CASSQADRHPYEQYF
TRBV28	-	-	TRBJ2-7	TGTGCCAGTTGGGGGCAGGTCTACGAGCAGTACTTC	CASWGQVYEQYF
TRBV12-3/TRBV12-4	-	many	TRBJ1-5	TGTGCCAGCAGTTTTTGGGGCCGGGATCAGCCCCAGCATTTT	CASSFWGRDQPQHF
TRBV27	-	many	TRBJ2-7	TGTGCCAGCAGCCCCGGGAACTACTACGAGCAGTACTTC	CASSPGNYYEQYF
TRBV5-1	TRBD1	many	TRBJ1-2	TGCGCCAGCAGCTCCGGACAGGGCGCCGGCTACACCTTC	CASSSGQGAGYTF
TRBV7-2	-	-	TRBJ1-6	TGTGCCAGCAGCGCTCCGGGAATCTATAATTCACCCCTCCACTTT	CASSAPGIYNSPLHF
TRBV20-1	TRBD2	many	TRBJ2-1	TGCAGTGCTAGTCCTACCCGGGGGGGTTCATACAATGAGCAGTTCTTC	CSASPTRGGSYNEQFF
TRBV28	-	-	TRBJ2-2	TGTGCCAGCGGTCTCAGGGGGGTCGGGGAGCTGTTTTTT	CASGLRGVGELFF
TRBV18	-	few	TRBJ1-2	TGTGCCAGCTCACCGCTTGGAAGGGGCAAGGACTATGGCTACACCTTC	CASSPLGRGKDYGYTF
TRBV11-1	TRBD2	-	TRBJ2-5	TGTGCCAGCAGCTCCGGGACTAGCGGGGGCCTCCAAGAGACCCAGTACTTC	CASSSGTSGGLQETQYF
TRBV6-1	-	many	TRBJ2-7	TGTGCCAGCAAAGTCCGGGAAGGGGACCACTACGAGCAGTACTTC	CASKVREGDHYEQYF
TRBV3-1	-	-	TRBJ2-3	TGTGCCAGCAGCCAGGACCCCTCTTGGGATACGCAGTATTTT	CASSQDPSWDTQYF
TRBV6-2/TRBV6-3	TRBD2	few	TRBJ2-1	TGTGCCAGCAGGGGAGGGCCCGGTGAGCAGTTCTTC	CASRGGPGEQFF
TRBV6-5	-	-	TRBJ1-1	TGTGCCAGCAGTTACCGTCAGGAGAACACTGAAGCTTTCTTT	CASSYRQENTEAFF
TRBV5-1	TRBD1	-	TRBJ2-2	TGCGCCAGCAGCTTGAGGGACAGGGCAAGCACCGGGGAGCTGTTTTTT	CASSLRDRASTGELFF
TRBV20-1	-	few	TRBJ2-7	TGCAGTGCTAGACCCGTCCTACCGGACGGCTCCTACGAGCAGTACTTC	CSARPVLPDGSYEQYF
TRBV2	TRBD1	few	TRBJ1-6	TGTGCCAGCAGCCCAATGATCAACAGGGGGAATTCACCCCCCCACTTT	CASSPMINRGNSPPHF
TRBV3-1	TRBD1	few	TRBJ1-1	TGTGCCAGCAGCCCATCACAACCCGGGACAGGGGCTTGGCGGAACACTGAAGCTTTCTTT	CASSPSQPGTGAWRNTEAFF
TRBV5-1	TRBD1	many	TRBJ1-1	TGCGCCGGGATAGGGGACAGCAGCATCGACACTGAAGCTTTCTTT	CAGIGDSSIDTEAFF
TRBV7-2	-	many	TRBJ1-1	TGTGCCAGCAGTCGTAACATGAACACTGAAGCTTTCTTT	CASSRNMNTEAFF
TRBV5-1	TRBD1	-	TRBJ1-2	TGCGCCAGCAGCTTTACAGGGGGCGCAAATGGCTACACCTTC	CASSFTGGANGYTF
TRBV20-1	-	-	TRBJ2-3	TGCAGTGCTATCGCATTAGGGTTGGCAGATACGCAGTATTTT	CSAIALGLADTQYF
TRBV5-1	TRBD2	few	TRBJ2-1	TGCGCCAGCAGCCCCGGGGGGGGGATGGTAAATGAGCAGTTCTTC	CASSPGGGMVNEQFF
TRBV5-5	-	many	TRBJ2-5	TGTGCCAGCAGCTCCGGGGCGCGGGAGACCCAGTACTTC	CASSSGARETQYF
TRBV12-3/TRBV12-4	TRBD2	many	TRBJ2-7	TGTGCCAGCAGTGTCGGGGCTAGCGGGAGTTACGAGCAGTACTTC	CASSVGASGSYEQYF
TRBV28	TRBD1	-	TRBJ1-2	TGTGCCAGCAGTTCCCACAGGGGAAAGTATGGCTACACCTTC	CASSSHRGKYGYTF
TRBV28	-	-	TRBJ2-5	TGTACCAGCAGGTTGCCCAGGCCCCAAGAGACCCAGTACTTC	CTSRLPRPQETQYF
TRBV29-1	TRBD1	many	TRBJ2-7	TGCAGCGCTGGCCGGGCAGGGGGATACGAGCAGTACTTC	CSAGRAGGYEQYF
TRBV28	TRBD1	many	TRBJ2-7	TGTGCCAGCAGTACCGGACAGGGGGCGATCTACGAGCAGTACTTC	CASSTGQGAIYEQYF
TRBV7-9	TRBD1	many	TRBJ2-7	TGTGCCAGCAGCTCATCTACCGGGACAGAATCCTACGAGCAGTACTTC	CASSSSTGTESYEQYF
TRBV5-1	TRBD1	few	TRBJ1-2	TGCGCCAGCAGCTTGGACAGGGGGCGGGATGGCTACACCTTC	CASSLDRGRDGYTF
TRBV18	-	-	TRBJ1-2	TGTGCCAGCTCACCAAGCACAGCCCCTAACTATGGCTACACCTTC	CASSPSTAPNYGYTF
TRBV28	-	many	TRBJ2-5	TGTGCCAGCAGGGGAGGCGGAGAGACCCAGTACTTC	CASRGGGETQYF